The sequence of this T cell receptor (beta chain) was determined in a study of cytomegalovirus exposure and HLA in healthy donors. Germline CDR1 is WNHNN and CDR2 is SYGVQD (reference sequence). The CDR3 has 15 amino acids. Trimming took off 0 bases at V and 0 bases at J, with 7 bases between the two ends. The PCR had 60 Vbeta and 13 Jbeta primers. Using immunoSEQ multiplex PCR, the repertoire was profiled, and TCRdb retains in-frame clones only, with some absent. The repertoire holds around 120,000 clones, 80% seen once, with just over 2.5% in the top ten. Study observations and caveats: The study had only CMV serostatus as immune exposure information. Most likely, a cluster of highly shared sequence variants arose as a sequencing artifact. A later analysis linked a missense variant in DCLRE1C to the trimming of TCR beta V and J genes.

In the case of this clone: The target antigen is unknown.

The J gene is TRBJ2-3, the V gene TRBV10-1; no definite D call. Specimen: PBMCs. The receptor's source is a man aged 25 to 45 in good health and CMV-seronegative. The CDR3 spells CASSESVGSTDTQYF. As DNA, the CDR3 is TGCGCCAGCAGTGAGTCTGTGGGCAGCACAGATACGCAGTATTTT.